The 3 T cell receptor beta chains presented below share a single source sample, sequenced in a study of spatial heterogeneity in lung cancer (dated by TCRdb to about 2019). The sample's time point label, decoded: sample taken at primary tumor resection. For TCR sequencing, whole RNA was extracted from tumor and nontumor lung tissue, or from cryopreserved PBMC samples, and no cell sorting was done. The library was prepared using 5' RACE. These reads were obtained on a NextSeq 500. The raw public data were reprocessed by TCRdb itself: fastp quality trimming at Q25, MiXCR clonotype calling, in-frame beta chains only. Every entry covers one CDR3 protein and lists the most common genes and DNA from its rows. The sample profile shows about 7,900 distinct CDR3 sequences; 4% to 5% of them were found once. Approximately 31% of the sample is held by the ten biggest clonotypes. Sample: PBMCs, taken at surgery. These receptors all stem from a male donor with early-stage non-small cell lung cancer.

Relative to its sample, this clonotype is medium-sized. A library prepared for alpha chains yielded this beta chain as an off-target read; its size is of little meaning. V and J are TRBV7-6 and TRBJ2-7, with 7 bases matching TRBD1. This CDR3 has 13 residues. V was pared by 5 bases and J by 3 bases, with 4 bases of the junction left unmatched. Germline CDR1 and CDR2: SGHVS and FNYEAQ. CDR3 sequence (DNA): TGTGCCAGCAGCCAGGGACAGTTCTACGAGCAGTACTTC. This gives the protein CASSQGQFYEQYF.

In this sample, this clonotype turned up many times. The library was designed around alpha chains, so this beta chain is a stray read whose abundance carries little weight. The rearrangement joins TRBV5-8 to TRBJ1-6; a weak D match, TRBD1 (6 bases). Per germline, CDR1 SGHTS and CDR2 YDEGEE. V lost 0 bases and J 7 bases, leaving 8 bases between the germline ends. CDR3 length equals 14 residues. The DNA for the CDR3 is TGTGCCAGCAGCTTGGGACAGGAAAATTCACCCCTCCACTTT. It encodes CASSLGQENSPLHF.

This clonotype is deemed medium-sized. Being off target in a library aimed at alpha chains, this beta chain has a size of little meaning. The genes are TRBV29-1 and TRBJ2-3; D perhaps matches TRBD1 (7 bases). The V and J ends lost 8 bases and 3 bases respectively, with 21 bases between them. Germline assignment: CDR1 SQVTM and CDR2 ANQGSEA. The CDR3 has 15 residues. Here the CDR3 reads CSTIGGTASTDTQYF. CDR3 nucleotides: TGCAGCACGATTGGAGGGACAGCAAGTACAGATACGCAGTATTTT.